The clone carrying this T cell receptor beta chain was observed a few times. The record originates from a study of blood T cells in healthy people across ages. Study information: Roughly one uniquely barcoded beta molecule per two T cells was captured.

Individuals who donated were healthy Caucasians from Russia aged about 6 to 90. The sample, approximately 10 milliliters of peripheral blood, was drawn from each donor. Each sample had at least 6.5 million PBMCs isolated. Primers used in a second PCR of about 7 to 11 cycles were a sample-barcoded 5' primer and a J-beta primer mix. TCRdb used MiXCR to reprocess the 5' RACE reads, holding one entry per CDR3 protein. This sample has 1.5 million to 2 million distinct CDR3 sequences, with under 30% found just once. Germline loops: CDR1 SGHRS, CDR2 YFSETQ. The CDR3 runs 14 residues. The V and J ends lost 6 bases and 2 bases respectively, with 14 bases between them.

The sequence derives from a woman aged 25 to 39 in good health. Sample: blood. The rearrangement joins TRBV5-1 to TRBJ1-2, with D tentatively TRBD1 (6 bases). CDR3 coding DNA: TGCGCCAGCACACACTCGGACAGAAACTATGGCTACACCTTC. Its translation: CASTHSDRNYGYTF.